The TCR beta chain under discussion was sequenced for a study of blood T cell repertoires in COVID-19. About the study: The study drew acute and convalescent COVID-19 samples from the United States, Italy and Spain. From T cells, B-cell-depleted T cells, or PBMCs came the material, which was cDNA or gDNA.

The authors' processing: How many nucleated cells were present was estimated from reference gene primer amplification. This table comes from immunoSEQ multiplex PCR, and its TCRdb copy is limited to in-frame clones, with some not included. The V and J calls and clone size come from that table; D and trimming were worked out from the DNA. The table includes 120,000 or so clones, about 90% detected once. Sequencing used peripheral blood. This sequence was found in a human donor in a cohort sampled during active COVID-19.

CDR3 loop: CASSLGQGTYSNQPQHF. DNA for the CDR3: TGTGCCAGCAGCCTGGGACAGGGAACATATAGCAATCAGCCCCAGCATTTT. The gene calls are TRBV5-6 and TRBJ1-5, with 9 bases aligning to TRBD1. Trimming took 4 bases from V and 0 from J; bases not matched to a gene: 8. The CDR3 has 17 amino acids. Germline V gene lookup returns CDR1 SGHDT and CDR2 YYEEEE.